These T cell receptor beta chains were read from a single sample in a study of blood T cell repertoires in COVID-19. Clones were read by immunoSEQ multiplex PCR, and TCRdb kept only the in-frame ones, dropping some. This sample has 320,000 or so clones, with about 90% found just once. Material for sequencing was PBMCs or T cells enriched from blood (not recorded which). The receptors were sampled from a man younger than 45 who had recovered from COVID-19. The CDR3 runs from the conserved cysteine through the conserved F or W. The D gene is left open where the match is weak. The size entry is marked missing in some rows and otherwise reads once, few, many or a size class.

j_gene,abundance,d_gene,v_gene,CDR3aa,CDR3nt
TRBJ2-2,.,TRBD2,TRBV5-4,CASSRGTSGGAMTGELFF,TGTGCCAGCAGCCGCGGGACTAGCGGGGGGGCAATGACCGGGGAGCTGTTTTTT
TRBJ1-4,.,TRBD1,TRBV2,CASSHPQGVTNEKLFF,TGTGCCAGCAGTCATCCTCAGGGGGTAACTAATGAAAAACTGTTTTTT
TRBJ2-3,once,TRBD2,TRBV18,CASSPPAGGTDTQYF,TGTGCCAGCTCACCTCCAGCGGGGGGGACAGATACGCAGTATTTT
TRBJ2-6,.,.,TRBV7-8,CASRPTGYGANVLTF,TGTGCCAGCAGACCCACAGGGTACGGGGCCAACGTCCTGACTTTC
TRBJ2-5,.,TRBD1,TRBV6-5,CASSDRAVKETQYF,TGTGCCAGCAGCGACAGGGCGGTGAAAGAGACCCAGTACTTC
TRBJ1-4,once,.,TRBV6-5,CASRKTIVGEKLFF,TGTGCCAGCAGGAAGACAATAGTCGGTGAAAAACTGTTTTTT
TRBJ2-5,.,TRBD1,TRBV5-1,CASSLAEPGGRETQYF,TGCGCCAGCAGCTTGGCGGAGCCAGGGGGTCGGGAGACCCAGTACTTC
TRBJ1-6,.,.,TRBV6-2/TRBV6-3,CASSLTGSVGSPLHF,TGTGCCAGCAGCTTAACCGGGTCGGTGGGTTCACCCCTCCACTTT
TRBJ1-1,.,.,TRBV30,CAWRLYLNTEAFF,TGTGCCTGGAGGCTCTACCTGAACACTGAAGCTTTCTTT
TRBJ2-3,.,.,TRBV15,CATSKTGPPTDTQYF,TGTGCCACCAGCAAGACAGGTCCCCCCACAGATACGCAGTATTTT
TRBJ2-7,.,TRBD1,TRBV6-5,CASSFHRGHYEQYF,TGTGCCAGCAGTTTCCACAGGGGGCACTACGAGCAGTACTTC
TRBJ1-2,.,.,TRBV18,CASSPQGRGNYGYTF,TGTGCCAGCTCACCACAGGGACGGGGGAACTATGGCTACACCTTC
TRBJ2-1,.,.,TRBV27,CASSLILFFPSREQFF,TGTGCCAGCAGTTTAATACTCTTTTTCCCTTCCCGTGAGCAGTTCTTC
TRBJ2-7,few,TRBD1,TRBV7-9,CASSRDSSYEQYF,TGTGCCAGCAGCAGGGACAGCTCCTACGAGCAGTACTTC
TRBJ1-2,.,.,TRBV14,CASSQRGTYGYTF,TGTGCCAGCAGCCAAAGGGGAACCTATGGCTACACCTTC
TRBJ1-4,.,.,TRBV21-1,CARAELFF,TGTGCCAGGGCGGAACTGTTTTTT
TRBJ1-2,.,.,TRBV2,CASSESGANYGYTF,TGTGCCAGCAGTGAAAGCGGAGCTAACTATGGCTACACCTTC
TRBJ2-7,once,.,TRBV7-6,CASSPDSFSSYEQYF,TGTGCCAGCAGCCCGGACAGCTTTAGCTCCTACGAGCAGTACTTC
TRBJ2-2,.,TRBD1,TRBV7-9,CASRKQGAGAGELFF,TGTGCCAGCAGGAAACAGGGGGCTGGGGCCGGGGAGCTGTTTTTT
TRBJ1-2,.,.,TRBV10-2,CASRAGHRNYGYTF,TGCGCCAGCAGAGCGGGACACCGGAACTATGGCTACACCTTC
TRBJ2-7,.,TRBD2,TRBV5-1,CASSLGGLAGYEQYF,TGCGCCAGCAGCTTGGGGGGACTAGCGGGCTACGAGCAGTACTTC
TRBJ1-5,.,.,TRBV28,CASNPEGQPQHF,TGTGCCAGCAACCCTGAGGGTCAGCCCCAGCATTTT
TRBJ2-7,.,TRBD1,TRBV7-9,CASSFRGPSLEQYF,TGTGCCAGCAGCTTCAGGGGGCCCTCACTCGAGCAGTACTTC
TRBJ2-5,.,TRBD1,TRBV5-1,CASSTGQPNQETQYF,TGCGCCAGCAGTACGGGACAGCCCAACCAAGAGACCCAGTACTTC
TRBJ2-7,.,TRBD2,TRBV18,CASSPGLAGGKSSYEQYF,TGTGCCAGCTCACCTGGACTAGCGGGGGGGAAGAGCTCCTACGAGCAGTACTTC
TRBJ2-1,.,.,TRBV7-9,CASSLAGLAHGEQFF,TGTGCCAGCAGCTTAGCGGGCTTAGCGCATGGTGAGCAGTTCTTC
TRBJ2-1,.,.,TRBV11-2,CASSLAPGVGGYNEQFF,TGTGCCAGCAGCTTAGCGCCCGGGGTAGGCGGCTACAATGAGCAGTTCTTC
TRBJ1-1,.,.,TRBV10-2,CASSADIMNTEAFF,TGCGCCAGCAGTGCAGACATAATGAACACTGAAGCTTTCTTT
TRBJ1-2,.,.,TRBV28,CASSFRNYGYTF,TGTGCCAGCAGTTTCCGGAACTATGGCTACACCTTC
TRBJ2-2,.,.,TRBV20-1,CSASSGAPNTGELFF,TGCAGTGCTAGTTCAGGGGCCCCGAACACCGGGGAGCTGTTTTTT
TRBJ1-1,.,.,TRBV5-1,CASSLVDKNTEAFF,TGCGCCAGCAGCTTGGTCGACAAGAACACTGAAGCTTTCTTT
TRBJ2-2,.,.,TRBV2,CASTQTGIRNTGELFF,TGTGCCAGCACCCAAACCGGGATTCGGAACACCGGGGAGCTGTTTTTT
TRBJ1-2,.,.,TRBV6-5,CASSYSNYYGYTF,TGTGCCAGCAGTTACTCGAACTACTATGGCTACACCTTC
TRBJ1-1,.,TRBD1,TRBV6-5,CASRPRGDTEAFF,TGTGCCAGCAGACCCAGGGGGGACACTGAAGCTTTCTTT
TRBJ1-3,few,.,TRBV5-1,CASSTGPTGFGNTIYF,TGCGCCAGCAGCACAGGACCCACAGGGTTCGGAAACACCATATATTTT
TRBJ2-7,.,.,TRBV6-6,CASSGDSYEQYF,TGTGCCAGCAGTGGAGATTCCTACGAGCAGTACTTC
TRBJ2-5,.,.,TRBV12-2,CASRLPSGGGETQYF,TGTGCAAGTCGCTTACCTAGCGGGGGGGGAGAGACCCAGTACTTC
TRBJ2-2,few,.,TRBV11-2,CASFLTENTGELFF,TGTGCCAGCTTCCTGACAGAGAACACCGGGGAGCTGTTTTTT
TRBJ1-4,.,.,TRBV28,CASSLGQETNEKLFF,TGTGCCAGCAGTTTGGGGCAGGAAACTAATGAAAAACTGTTTTTT
TRBJ1-4,.,.,TRBV20-1,CSARVLEKLFF,TGCAGTGCTAGAGTACTTGAAAAACTGTTTTTT
TRBJ2-5,.,TRBD2,TRBV24-1,CATQAGGAETQYF,TGTGCCACCCAGGCGGGGGGCGCAGAGACCCAGTACTTC
TRBJ2-3,.,.,TRBV9,CASSVVQDTQYF,TGTGCCAGCAGCGTAGTTCAAGATACGCAGTATTTT
TRBJ2-2,.,.,TRBV7-9,CASSPTTGLNTGELFF,TGTGCCAGCAGCCCGACTACAGGGTTGAACACCGGGGAGCTGTTTTTT
TRBJ2-1,.,TRBD2,TRBV19,CASSRGLATYNEQFF,TGTGCCAGTAGCCGGGGACTAGCAACCTACAATGAGCAGTTCTTC
TRBJ1-5,.,TRBD1,TRBV28,CASSSRSTYGTGRRQPQHF,TGTGCCAGCAGTTCACGTAGCACCTACGGGACAGGCCGACGGCAGCCCCAGCATTTT
TRBJ1-1,.,.,TRBV19,CASSIPRGDKNTEAFF,TGTGCCAGTAGTATACCTCGGGGGGATAAAAACACTGAAGCTTTCTTT